Each of the 13 T cell receptor beta chains below was sequenced from the same sample in a study of CD8 T cells in Susac syndrome. When the RNA was reverse transcribed, random hexamers were used with an input of about 0.5 to 1 ug. In TCRdb, the immunoSEQ multiplex PCR reads were re-called with MiXCR into one record per CDR3 protein. The table shows about 140,000 distinct CDR3 sequences, with approximately 95% occurring only once. Input material: CD4+ T cells from PBMCs. These receptors all come from a human donor with Susac syndrome.

This sequence joins TRBV20-1 and TRBJ2-7; unclear D gene. V was pared by 1 base and J by 2 bases, with 3 bases between. Germline V gene lookup returns CDR1 DFQATT and CDR2 SNEGSKA (reference sequence). This CDR3 spans 11 amino acids. The CDR3 loop is CSARGAYEQYF. The CDR3 DNA is TGCAGTGCTAGAGGTGCCTACGAGCAGTACTTC.

This clonotype showed up just once. The DNA for the CDR3 is TGCAGTGCTAGAGCGGCCAGTCACTATGGCTACACCTTC. Protein product: CSARAASHYGYTF. This sequence joins TRBV20-1 and TRBJ1-2, with D hard to call. The CDR3 sequence is 13 residues long. V was trimmed by 1 base and J by 3 bases, leaving 9 bases between them. Germline CDR1 and CDR2: DFQATT and SNEGSKA (reference sequence).

The chain couples TRBV29-1 to TRBJ1-2, with 10 bases fitting TRBD1. CDR1 is SQVTM and CDR2 is ANQGSEA in the germline V gene. The CDR3 consists of 12 residues. Germline trimming cut 6 bases from V and 6 bases from J; bases unmatched to any gene: 4. CDR3 loop: CSVGQGVDGYTF. CDR3 coding DNA: TGCAGCGTAGGACAGGGGGTGGATGGCTACACCTTC. The variable domain in full, completed from reference TRBV29-1 and TRBJ1-2, reads SAVISQKPSRDICQRGTSLTIQCQVDSQVTMMFWYRQQPGQSLTLIATANQGSEATYESGFVIDKFPISRPNLTFSTLTVSNMSPEDSSIYLCSVGQGVDGYTFGSGTRLTVV.

This chain joins TRBV6-6 and TRBJ2-7, with TRBD1 matching over 10 bases. The ends lost 6 bases at V and 2 bases at J; junction bases unmatched: 4. This CDR3 has 14 amino acids. Per the germline V gene, CDR1 is MNHNY and CDR2 is SVGAGI (reference sequence). The CDR3 DNA sequence: TGTGCCAGCAGACGCGGACAGGGGGCCTACGAGCAGTACTTC. Residues: CASRRGQGAYEQYF.

CDR3 amino acids: CASSQEGTSDEQFF. CDR3 DNA sequence: TGTGCCAGCAGCCAGGAGGGGACTAGCGATGAGCAGTTCTTC. The J gene is TRBJ2-1, the V gene TRBV4-2; 10 bases agree with TRBD2. V lost 3 bases and J lost 8; bases outside the gene matches: 4. The CDR3 covers 14 residues. Germline assignment: CDR1 LGHNA and CDR2 YNFKEQ.

This sequence joins TRBV18 and TRBJ1-1; D might be TRBD1 (6 bases). Germline loops: CDR1 KGHSH, CDR2 LQKENI. V lost 2 bases and J 4 bases, leaving 14 bases between the germline ends. This CDR3 has 15 residues. In DNA form, the CDR3 reads TGTGCCAGCTCACCAGCCAGGGGACACCTCACTGAAGCTTTCTTT. The encoded protein is CASSPARGHLTEAFF.

V usage is TRBV5-4 and J usage is TRBJ2-1; D gene ambiguous. In germline, CDR1 is SGHNT, CDR2 YYREEE (reference sequence). The CDR3 is 14 amino acids. Trimming took off 6 bases at V and 6 bases at J, with 16 bases between the two ends. The chain's CDR3 is CASNTEAGANEQFF. The CDR3 DNA reads as TGTGCCAGCAACACCGAAGCTGGAGCCAATGAGCAGTTCTTC.

A few counts support this clonotype. V usage is TRBV4-1 and J usage is TRBJ1-3, with a tentative D call TRBD1 (6 bases). The CDR3 is 16 amino acids. Germline V lookup: CDR1 MGHRA, CDR2 YSYEKL. V lost 4 bases and J lost 4, with 17 bases in between. The CDR3 spells CASSRQEDSGGNTIYF. CDR3 nucleotides: TGCGCCAGCAGCCGCCAGGAGGACAGTGGAGGAAACACCATATATTTT.

The genes are TRBV4-1 and TRBJ2-3, with TRBD2 identical over 14 bases. Germline-derived CDR1 and CDR2 are MGHRA and YSYEKL. The junction had 5 bases not matched to a gene; V was cut back by 0 bases and J by 3 bases. There are 18 residues in the CDR3. CDR3 coding DNA: TGCGCCAGCAGCCAAGACAAGACTAGCGGGAGGGCAACAGATACGCAGTATTTT. This sequence encodes CASSQDKTSGRATDTQYF.

This clonotype was picked up one time. This chain joins TRBV4-1 and TRBJ2-1, with D maybe TRBD1 (7 bases). V lost 0 bases to trimming and J lost 4 bases, with 13 bases between them. The CDR3 is 16 amino acids. Per the germline V gene, CDR1 is MGHRA and CDR2 is YSYEKL. In nucleotides, the CDR3 is TGCGCCAGCAGCCAAGATCTGACAGGGAGGTACAATGAGCAGTTCTTC. Protein: CASSQDLTGRYNEQFF.

The gene calls are TRBV20-1 and TRBJ2-1; 8 nucleotides match TRBD2. CDR1 and CDR2 (germline): DFQATT, SNEGSKA (reference sequence). The V segment lost 4 bases and the J segment 10 bases; nucleotides outside the gene matches: 12. This CDR3 region has 14 residues. CDR3 residues: CSATSGSPNEEQFF. The DNA of the CDR3 is TGCAGTGCTACCAGCGGGAGCCCCAATGAAGAGCAGTTCTTC.

V gene TRBV29-1 combines with J gene TRBJ1-1; D unclear. The CDR3 is made up of 13 amino acids. Germline CDR1 reads SQVTM; CDR2 reads ANQGSEA. V dropped 4 bases and J dropped 1 base, with 10 bases sitting between them. The CDR3 sequence is CSVAGRWNTEAFF. CDR3 bases: TGCAGCGTTGCGGGCAGGTGGAACACTGAAGCTTTCTTT.

The chain combines TRBV29-1 with TRBJ2-5; D perhaps matches TRBD1 (7 bases). From germline, CDR1 is SQVTM and CDR2 ANQGSEA. This CDR3 comprises 13 residues. V was clipped by 4 bases and J by 5 bases, with 14 bases between them. The CDR3 nucleotides read TGCAGCGTTGGAGTAGCAGGGGGGGAGACCCAGTACTTC. Translating it yields CSVGVAGGETQYF.